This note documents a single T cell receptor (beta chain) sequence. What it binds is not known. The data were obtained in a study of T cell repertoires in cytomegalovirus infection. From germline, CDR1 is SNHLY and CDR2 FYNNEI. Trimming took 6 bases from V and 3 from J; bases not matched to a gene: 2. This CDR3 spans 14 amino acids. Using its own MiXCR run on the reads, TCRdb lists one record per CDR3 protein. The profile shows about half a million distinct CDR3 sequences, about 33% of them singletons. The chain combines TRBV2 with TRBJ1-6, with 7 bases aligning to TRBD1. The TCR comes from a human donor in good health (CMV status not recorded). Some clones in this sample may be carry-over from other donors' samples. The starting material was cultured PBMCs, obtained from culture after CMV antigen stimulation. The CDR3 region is CASRGGNYNSPLHF. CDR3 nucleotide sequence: TGTGCCAGCAGAGGGGGCAACTATAATTCACCCCTCCACTTT.